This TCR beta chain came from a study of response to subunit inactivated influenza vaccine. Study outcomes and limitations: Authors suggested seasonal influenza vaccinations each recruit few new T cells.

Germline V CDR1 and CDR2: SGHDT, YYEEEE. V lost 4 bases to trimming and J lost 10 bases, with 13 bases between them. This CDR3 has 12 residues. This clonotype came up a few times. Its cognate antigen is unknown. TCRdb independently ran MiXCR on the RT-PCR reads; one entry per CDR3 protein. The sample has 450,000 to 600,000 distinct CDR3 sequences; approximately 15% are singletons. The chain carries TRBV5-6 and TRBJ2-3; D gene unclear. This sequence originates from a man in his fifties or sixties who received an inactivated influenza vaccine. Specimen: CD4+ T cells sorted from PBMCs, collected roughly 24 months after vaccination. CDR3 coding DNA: TGTGCCAGCAGCATCGACCCTAAGGCGCAGTATTTT. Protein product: CASSIDPKAQYF. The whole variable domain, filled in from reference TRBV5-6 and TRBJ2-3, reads DAGVTQSPTHLIKTRGQQVTLRCSPKSGHDTVSWYQQALGQGPQFIFQYYEEEERQRGNFPDRFSGHQFPNYSSELNVNALLLGDSALYLCASSIDPKAQYFGPGTRLTVL.